This TCR beta chain was captured in a study of early T cells in non-severe SARS-CoV-2 infection. Overall study context: Chains stayed unpaired after sequencing of bulk RNA from unsorted whole blood. Study-wide findings and caveats: VDJdb-based matching was biased toward anti-spike CD8 responses and missed private and CD4 specificities.

Individual cDNA molecules received unique molecular identifiers. TCRdb reanalysed the 5' RACE reads using MiXCR and keeps one entry per CDR3 protein. Among approximately 50,000 distinct CDR3 sequences listed, more than 10% were seen once. This clonotype was seen only a few times. Its specificity is not known. This clonotype originated in an adult who was a healthcare worker with PCR-confirmed SARS-CoV-2 infection or an uninfected control (not recorded which). The starting material was whole blood, obtained at baseline.

CDR3 loop: CASSQELAEFYNEQFF. The CDR3, as DNA: TGTGCCAGCAGCCAAGAACTAGCGGAGTTCTACAATGAGCAGTTCTTC. The rearrangement uses TRBV4-2 and TRBJ2-1, with TRBD2 identical over 8 bases. The germline V gene has CDR1 LGHNA and CDR2 YNFKEQ. The CDR3 consists of 16 residues. Trimming at V came to 0 bases and at J to 3 bases, leaving 4 bases not matched to a gene.